The T cell receptor (beta chain) under discussion was sequenced for a study of shared clonotypes between healthy human individuals. Points from the study as a whole: What naive subsets generally showed was a larger estimated richness than memory subsets showed.

Comment on this clone: Its antigen is as yet unknown.

Both subsets, CD45RA+ naive and CD45RA-negative memory, were split from the CD4+ cells. The ends were cut back, 0 bases at V and 3 bases at J, with 8 bases in the middle. The CDR3 consists of 14 residues. Germline CDR1 and CDR2: MNHNS and SASEGT. Sequencing was performed with immunoSEQ multiplex PCR; in TCRdb, only in-frame clones are kept and a portion is missing. This sample has about 1.5 million clones, with 95% to 99% found just once. The sequencing sample was made of naive CD4+ T cells sorted from blood. Described subset: CD45RA+ positively selected. This chain uses TRBV6-1 with TRBJ1-2, with D uncertain. The sequence was collected from a man younger than 45 in good health. The CDR3 protein is CASSEAGPHYGYTF. The CDR3 bases are TGTGCCAGCAGTGAAGCAGGACCACACTATGGCTACACCTTC.